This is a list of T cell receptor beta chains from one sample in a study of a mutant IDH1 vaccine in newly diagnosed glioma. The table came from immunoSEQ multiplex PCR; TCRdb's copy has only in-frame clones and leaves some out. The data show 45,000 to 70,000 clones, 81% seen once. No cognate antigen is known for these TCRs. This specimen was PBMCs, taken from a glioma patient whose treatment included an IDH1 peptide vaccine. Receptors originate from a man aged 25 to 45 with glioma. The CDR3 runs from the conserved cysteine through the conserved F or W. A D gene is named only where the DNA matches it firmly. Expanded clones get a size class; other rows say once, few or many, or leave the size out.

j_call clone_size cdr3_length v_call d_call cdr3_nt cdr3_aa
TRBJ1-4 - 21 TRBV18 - TGTGCCAGCTCACCAATAATCCAGACGGGGATAATCACAACAACTAATGAAAAACTGTTTTTT CASSPIIQTGIITTTNEKLFF
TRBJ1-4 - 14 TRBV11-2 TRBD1 TGTGCCAGCAGCTTAGGGACAGGGGTTGAAAAACTGTTTTTT CASSLGTGVEKLFF
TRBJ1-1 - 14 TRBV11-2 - TGTGCCAGCAGCTTATTAGCGATGAACACTGAAGCTTTCTTT CASSLLAMNTEAFF
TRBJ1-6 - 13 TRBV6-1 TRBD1 TGTGCCAGCGGGGACAGGGGTTACTCACCCCTCCACTTT CASGDRGYSPLHF
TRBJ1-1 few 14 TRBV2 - TGTGCCAGCAGTGGAGTCACACTGAACACTGAAGCTTTCTTT CASSGVTLNTEAFF
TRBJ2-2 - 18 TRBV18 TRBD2 TGTGCCAGCTCACCGGGACTAGCGGGGGGGCTGAACACCGGGGAGCTGTTTTTT CASSPGLAGGLNTGELFF
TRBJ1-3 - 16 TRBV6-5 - TGTGCCAGCAGTTACTCACGGGTTCGGGGTGGAAACACCATATATTTT CASSYSRVRGGNTIYF
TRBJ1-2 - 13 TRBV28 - TGTGCCAGCAGTCCCCAATTGGACTATGGCTACACCTTC CASSPQLDYGYTF
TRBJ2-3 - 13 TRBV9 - TGTGCCAGCAGCGTACAGGGTTTGGATACGCAGTATTTT CASSVQGLDTQYF
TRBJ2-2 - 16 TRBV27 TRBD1 TGTGCCAGCAGTACCGGGACAGGGTCGTACACCGGGGAGCTGTTTTTT CASSTGTGSYTGELFF
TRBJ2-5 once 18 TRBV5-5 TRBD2 TGTGCCAGCACGAACCTCGGGCTAGCGGGGGGGGCTCGGGAGACCCAGTACTTC CASTNLGLAGGARETQYF
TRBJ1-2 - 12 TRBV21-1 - TGTGCCAGCAGGAGAGGGTGCTATGGCTACACCTTC CASRRGCYGYTF
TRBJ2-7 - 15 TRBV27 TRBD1 TGTGCCAGCAGTTTACCCGGGACAGGGTCCCACGAGCAGTACTTC CASSLPGTGSHEQYF
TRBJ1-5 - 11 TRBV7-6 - TGTGCCAGCAACTGGGAGGGGCCCCAGCATTTT CASNWEGPQHF
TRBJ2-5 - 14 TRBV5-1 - TGCGCCAGCAGCTATGCGACTCGCAGAGAGACCCAGTACTTC CASSYATRRETQYF
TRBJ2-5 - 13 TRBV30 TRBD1 TGTGCCTGGGACAGGGGGCCCCAAGAGACCCAGTACTTC CAWDRGPQETQYF
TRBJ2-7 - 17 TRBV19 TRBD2 TGTGCCAGTAGTGTAGCCCCCCGTGCGAGCGGGGGTGCAGCGCAGTACTTC CASSVAPRASGGAAQYF
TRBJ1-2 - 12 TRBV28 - TGTGCCAGCAGTTTGGAGTGGAGGGGCTACACCTTC CASSLEWRGYTF
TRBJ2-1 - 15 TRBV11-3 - TGTGCCAGCAGCACCGGGACCTCAGGGTTCAATGAGCAGTTCTTC CASSTGTSGFNEQFF
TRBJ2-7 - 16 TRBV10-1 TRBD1 TGCGCCAGCAGTGTTGGGTCCGGACAGGGGGCCTACGAGCAGTACTTC CASSVGSGQGAYEQYF
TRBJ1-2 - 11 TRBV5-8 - TGTGCCAGCAGCTTGTCTGATGGCTACACCTTC CASSLSDGYTF
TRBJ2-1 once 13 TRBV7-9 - TGTGCCAGCAGCGCTGACACCTACAATGAGCAGTTCTTC CASSADTYNEQFF
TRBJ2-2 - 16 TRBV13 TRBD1 TGTGCCAGCAGCTCCAGGACAGGGAGTAGGAGAGGGGAGCTGTTTTTT CASSSRTGSRRGELFF
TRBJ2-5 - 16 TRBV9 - TGTGCCAGCAGCCCTTATTCAGGGAATGGTCAAGAGACCCAGTACTTC CASSPYSGNGQETQYF
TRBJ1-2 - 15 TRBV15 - TGTGCCACCAGCAGAGGCCGGGGGTGGGAGTATGGCTACACCTTC CATSRGRGWEYGYTF
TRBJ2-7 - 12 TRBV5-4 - TGTGCCAGCAGCAGAGAGGGGGGGTTACGGTACTTC CASSREGGLRYF
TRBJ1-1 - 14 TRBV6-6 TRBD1 TGTGCCAGCAGTTACTCGACAGGGTATGATGAAGCTTTCTTT CASSYSTGYDEAFF
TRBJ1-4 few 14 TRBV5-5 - TGTGCCAGCAGCTCACAAGCTAGGGATGAAAAACTGTTTTTT CASSSQARDEKLFF
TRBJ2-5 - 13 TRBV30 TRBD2 TGTGCCTGGAACAGCGGGAGTGTAGAGACCCAGTACTTC CAWNSGSVETQYF
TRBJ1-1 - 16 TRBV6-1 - TGTGCCAGCAGTGAAGCGCCTCGGGCAACTCGCCTAGGGGCTTTCTTT CASSEAPRATRLGAFF
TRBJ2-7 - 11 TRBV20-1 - TGCAGTGCTAGGGGGGGATACGAGCAGTACTTC CSARGGYEQYF
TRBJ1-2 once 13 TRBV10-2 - TGCGCCAGCAGTGAGTCAAAACCCTGGGGTGAGACCTTC CASSESKPWGETF
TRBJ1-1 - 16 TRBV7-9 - TGTGCCAGCAGCTCCCTTATCCGACGAAGGTTGGATCAAGCTTTCTTT CASSSLIRRRLDQAFF
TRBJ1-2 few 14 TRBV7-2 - TGTGCCAGCAGCTTAGCTGAGGGGGTGGGTGGCTACACCTTC CASSLAEGVGGYTF
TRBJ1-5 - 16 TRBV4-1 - TGCGCCAGCAGCCGCATACTGGGGACTATCGGACAGCCCCAGCATTTT CASSRILGTIGQPQHF
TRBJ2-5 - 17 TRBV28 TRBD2 TGTGCCAGCAGTTCATCCGGGACTAGAAGCCCCAAGAAGACCCAGTACTTC CASSSSGTRSPKKTQYF
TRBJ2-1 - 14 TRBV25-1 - TGTGCCATCCAAAAGGCAGGGTTTGGCAATGAGCAGTTCTTC CAIQKAGFGNEQFF
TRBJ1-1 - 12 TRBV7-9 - TGTGCCAGCAGCTTCCCCCAGTTAGAAGCTTTCTTT CASSFPQLEAFF
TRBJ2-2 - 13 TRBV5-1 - TGCGCCAGCAGCTTGGAGGGGCCCGGGGAGCTGTTTTTT CASSLEGPGELFF
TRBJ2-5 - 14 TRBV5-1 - TGCGCCAGCAGCTCTTTACAGCCCCAAGAGACCCAGTACTTC CASSSLQPQETQYF
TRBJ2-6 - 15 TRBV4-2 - TGTGCCAGCAGCCAAGAAGCCTCTGGGGCCAACGTCCTGACTTTC CASSQEASGANVLTF
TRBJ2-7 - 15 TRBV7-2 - TGTGCCAGCAGCTCGCCCTTCGGACTAACCTACGAGCAGTACTTC CASSSPFGLTYEQYF
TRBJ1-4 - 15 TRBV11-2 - TGTGCCAGCAGCTTAGTAGGGCCTCCTCTGAGAGAACTGTTTTTT CASSLVGPPLRELFF
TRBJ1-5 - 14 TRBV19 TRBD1 TGTGCCAGTAGTCCCGGAGACAGGGTTCAGCCCCAGCATTTT CASSPGDRVQPQHF